This entry lists 16 T cell receptor beta chains sequenced from one sample in a study of tumor-infiltrating lymphocytes in primary liver carcinoma (dated by TCRdb to 2017 to 2019). Without any cell sorting, total RNA and DNA were extracted together from about 20-30 mg of bulk tissue using the AllPrep DNA/RNA mini kit. TCRdb records Illumina HiSeq 2500 as the sequencer. A constant-region primer and ProtoScript II reverse transcriptase were used to reverse-transcribe TCRbeta-specific cDNA from roughly 0.55 ug total RNA. TCRbeta libraries were built with three nested multiplex PCR rounds, a slightly modified ARM-PCR procedure. The first two PCR rounds used multiplex TRBV1-TRBV30 forward primers with a Cbeta reverse primer, each for about 10 cycles. Using fastp at Q25 and MiXCR, TCRdb reprocessed the public reads and kept productive beta chains. Under each unique CDR3 protein, matching rows form one entry showing the most common genes and DNA. This sample gives under 90,000 distinct CDR3 sequences in total; about three quarters of them show up just once. Together, the top ten hold less than 20% of the sample.

Sequenced input: liver tumor tissue from sampling region 1. In light of the paper, this sample's cell subset or site label describes: tumor region T1, superior pole. The receptors were gathered from a man aged 35 to 55 with primary liver carcinoma and hepatitis B virus infection.

The chain links TRBV2 to TRBJ2-7; 9 bases are shared with TRBD2. The CDR3 contains 15 residues. V dropped 4 bases and J dropped 4; count of bases not matched to a gene: 8. Germline V CDR1 and CDR2: SNHLY, FYNNEI. Written as DNA, the CDR3 is TGTGCCAGCAGTGGGACTAGCGAGGTTCAATACGAGCAGTACTTC. Encoded protein: CASSGTSEVQYEQYF.

As concerns this clonotype: The junction shows a germline mismatch at one end, possibly a read error. The chain joins TRBV11-2 to TRBJ2-2; 10 positions match TRBD2. This CDR3 region has 17 residues. Germline CDR1 reads SGHAT; CDR2 reads FQNNGV. The CDR3: CASSPNVGLANTRELLF. CDR3 nucleotide sequence: TGTGCCAGCAGCCCCAATGTGGGACTAGCGAACACCAGGGAGCTGCTTTTT.

This clonotype appeared a single time. An end of the junction does not agree with germline; a read error may underlie this. This sequence joins TRBV6-2 or TRBV6-3 and TRBJ2-7; 13 bases line up with TRBD2. This CDR3 comprises 15 residues. Germline CDR1 MNHEY, CDR2 SVGEGT. CDR3 amino acids: CTSRPGTSGAYEQYF. The CDR3 bases are TGTACCAGCAGACCAGGGACTAGCGGGGCGTACGAGCAGTACTTC.

A remark on this clonotype: Since the CDR3 does not end with the conserved phenylalanine or tryptophan, this likely comes from a read error. V usage is TRBV4-2 and J usage is TRBJ2-7, with 10 bases that match TRBD2. This CDR3 has 15 amino acids. Germline CDR1 is LGHNA and CDR2 is YNFKEQ. In nucleotides, the CDR3 is TGTGCCAGCAGCCAAACAGCGGGAGGGACCTACGGGCAGTACTTA. It yields the protein CASSQTAGGTYGQYL.

This clonotype came up many times. This chain links TRBV7-3 with TRBJ2-3; 11 nucleotides match TRBD1. From germline, CDR1 is SGHTA and CDR2 FQGTGA. With V trimmed by 4 bases and J by 6 bases, 6 bases remained unmatched. This CDR3 spans 15 amino acids. In DNA form, the CDR3 reads TGTGCCAGCAGCTATGGACAGGGGGCATGGGATACGCAGTATTTT. It is translated as CASSYGQGAWDTQYF.

Worth noting for this clonotype: Sequence at one end of the junction differs from germline and may be a read error. The gene calls are TRBV4-1 and TRBJ2-7, with D perhaps matching TRBD1 or TRBD2 (5 bases each). Germline CDR1 and CDR2: MGHRA and YSYEKL. This CDR3 has 15 amino acids. CDR3 coding DNA: TGCGCCAGTAGCCTCGGGGCAGGAGGCCACTACGAGCAGTACTTC. Translating gives CASSLGAGGHYEQYF.

Regarding this clonotype: This may come from a read error, since a much larger clone is one base off. The chain employs TRBV28 and TRBJ1-2, with 7 bases identical to TRBD1. Germline assignment: CDR1 MDHEN and CDR2 SYDVKM. With V trimmed by 6 bases and J by 4 bases, 8 bases remained unmatched. This CDR3 is 14 amino acids long. The CDR3 region has the DNA TGTGCCAGCAGCGCTCACAGGGGAGGCTATGGCTACACCTTC. It translates to CASSAHRGGYGYTF.

With respect to this clonotype: A read error may explain this, as a much larger clone is one base away. This chain joins TRBV12-3 or TRBV12-4 and TRBJ1-3, with D perhaps TRBD1 (5 bases). The CDR3 is 13 amino acids. Here the CDR3 reads CASSFYGGNAIYF. Written as DNA, the CDR3 is TGTGCCAGCAGTTTTTATGGGGGAAACGCCATATATTTT.

Comment on this clonotype: The junction departs from germline at one end; a sequencing error may be responsible. The J gene is TRBJ2-3, the V gene TRBV4-2; D might be TRBD1 (6 bases). Germline lookup yields CDR1 LGHNA and CDR2 YNFKEQ. This CDR3 spans 16 amino acids. The CDR3: CASSQDKEQGSDTPYF. The CDR3, as DNA: TGTGCCAGCAGCCAAGATAAGGAGCAGGGGTCAGATACGCCGTATTTT.

This chain connects TRBV5-4 to TRBJ1-6, with a possible D match to TRBD1 (5 bases). The CDR3 runs 15 residues. Germline V gene data show CDR1 as SGHNT and CDR2 as YYREEE (reference sequence). CDR3: CDSSLQGLGESPLHF. The CDR3 nucleotides read TGTGATAGCAGCTTGCAGGGATTGGGGGAATCACCCCTCCACTTT.

For this clonotype: Without the conserved terminal phenylalanine or tryptophan, this CDR3 likely stems from a read error. Because the CDR3's place on the DNA is in doubt, the DNA is left out and the CDR3 is given as listed by TCRdb. The chain employs TRBV28 and TRBJ1-5; the table names TRBD1, a call not compared with the DNA. The CDR3 is made up of 13 amino acids, end residues included. Germline V gives CDR1 MDHEN, CDR2 SYDVKM. CDR3: CASRSTGLQPQRS.

This clonotype was picked up many times. CDR3 amino acids: CASRTGTSGRDEQYF. The CDR3 DNA reads as TGTGCCAGCAGAACCGGGACTAGCGGGAGAGACGAGCAGTACTTC. V and J are TRBV28 and TRBJ2-7, with 14 nucleotides matching TRBD2. The CDR3 consists of 15 residues. V lost 6 bases and J lost 5; bases outside the gene matches: 6. The germline gives CDR1 MDHEN, CDR2 SYDVKM.

Turning to this clonotype: Its ends do not fully match the called genes, so a read error is possible. The J gene is TRBJ2-5, the V gene TRBV11-2; D is perhaps TRBD2 (6 bases). Per the germline V gene, CDR1 is SGHAT and CDR2 is FQNNGV. CDR3 size: 16 residues. The CDR3 DNA reads TGTGCCTGCAGATCCCGGGACTCGGCCCACCTAGAGACCCAGGACTTC. Encoded protein: CACRSRDSAHLETQDF.

This clonotype was observed once. At one boundary the junction diverges from the germline segment, which might be a read error. V gene TRBV29-1 combines with J gene TRBJ2-7; 8 nucleotides line up with TRBD2. This CDR3 contains 13 residues. Germline V gene sequence: CDR1 SQVTM, CDR2 ANQGSEA. CDR3 nucleotides: TGCAGTGTTGAGGCGGGAGGTTCCTACAAGCAGTACTTC. Protein sequence: CSVEAGGSYKQYF.

This clonotype was picked up many times. The chain recombines TRBV6-2 or TRBV6-3 with TRBJ1-1; D gene unclear. This CDR3 is 12 amino acids long. CDR1 MNHEY and CDR2 SVGEGT come from the germline V gene. V lost 8 bases to trimming and J lost 3 bases, with 10 bases between them. CDR3 bases: TGTGCCAGCCAAGACACTGACACTGAAGCTTTCTTT. Its protein product is CASQDTDTEAFF.

Concerning this clonotype itself: This clone may be a read error of a much larger clone one base away. The V and J genes are TRBV5-1 and TRBJ2-5, with D possibly TRBD2 on 5 matching bases. The CDR3 length is 10 residues. Germline V CDR1 and CDR2: SGHRS, YFSETQ. V lost 4 bases, J lost 9 bases, and 7 bases lay in between. The CDR3 DNA sequence: TGCGCCAGCAGCCAGGAGGCCCAGTACTTC. Residues: CASSQEAQYF.